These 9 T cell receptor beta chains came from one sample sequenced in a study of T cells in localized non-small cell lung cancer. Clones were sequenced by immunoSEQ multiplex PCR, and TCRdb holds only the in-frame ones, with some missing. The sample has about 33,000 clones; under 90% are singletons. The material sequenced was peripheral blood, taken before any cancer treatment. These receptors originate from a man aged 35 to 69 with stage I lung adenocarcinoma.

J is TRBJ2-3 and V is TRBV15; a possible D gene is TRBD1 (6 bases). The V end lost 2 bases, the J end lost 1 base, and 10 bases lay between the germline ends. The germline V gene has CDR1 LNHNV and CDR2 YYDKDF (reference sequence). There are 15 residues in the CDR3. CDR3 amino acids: CATSRTNRGTDTQYF. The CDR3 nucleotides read TGTGCCACCAGCAGAACAAACAGGGGCACAGATACGCAGTATTTT.

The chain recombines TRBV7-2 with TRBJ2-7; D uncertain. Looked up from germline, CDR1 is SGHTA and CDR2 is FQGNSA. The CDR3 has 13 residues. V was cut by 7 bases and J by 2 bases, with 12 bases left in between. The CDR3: CASIPQGTYEQYF. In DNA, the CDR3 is TGTGCCAGCATACCACAAGGTACCTACGAGCAGTACTTC.

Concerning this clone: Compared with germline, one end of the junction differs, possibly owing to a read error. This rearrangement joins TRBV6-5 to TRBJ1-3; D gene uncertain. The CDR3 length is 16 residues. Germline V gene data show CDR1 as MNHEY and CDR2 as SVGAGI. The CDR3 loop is CASNYFAESSGNTIYF. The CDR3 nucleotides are TGTGCCAGCAATTACTTCGCGGAAAGCTCTGGAAACACCATATATTTT.

This CDR3 reads CASSRTSGGPYEQYF. The CDR3 DNA reads as TGTGCCAGCAGCCGGACTAGCGGGGGCCCCTACGAGCAGTACTTC. The chain carries TRBV5-4 and TRBJ2-7, with 13 positions matching TRBD2. J lost 2 bases, V lost 4 bases, and 3 bases had no gene match. The CDR3 is 15 residues long. The V gene's germline CDR1 is SGHNT and CDR2 YYREEE (reference sequence).

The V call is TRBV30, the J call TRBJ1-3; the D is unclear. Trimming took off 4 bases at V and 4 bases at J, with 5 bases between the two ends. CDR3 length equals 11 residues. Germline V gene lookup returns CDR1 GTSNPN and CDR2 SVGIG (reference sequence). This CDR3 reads CAWTGGNTIYF. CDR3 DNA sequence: TGTGCCTGGACGGGAGGAAACACCATATATTTT.

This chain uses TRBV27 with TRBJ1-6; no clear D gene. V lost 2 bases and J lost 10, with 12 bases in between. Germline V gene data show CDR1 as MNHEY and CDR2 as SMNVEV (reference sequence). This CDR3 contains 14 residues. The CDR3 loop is CASSLSSGNSPLHF. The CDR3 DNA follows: TGTGCCAGCAGTTTAAGCAGCGGAAACTCACCCCTCCACTTT.

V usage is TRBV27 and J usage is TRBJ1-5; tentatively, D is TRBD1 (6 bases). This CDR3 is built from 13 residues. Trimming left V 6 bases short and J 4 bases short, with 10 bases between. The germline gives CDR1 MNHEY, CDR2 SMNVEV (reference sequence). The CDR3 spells CASSRGGNQPQHF. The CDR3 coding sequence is TGTGCCAGCAGCAGAGGGGGAAATCAGCCCCAGCATTTT.

The CDR3 coding sequence is TGCGCCAGCAGCCGGCGGGGAGGGGGCACAGATACGCAGTATTTT. Translated, it gives CASSRRGGGTDTQYF. The J gene is TRBJ2-3, the V gene TRBV5-1; the match to TRBD2 covers 7 bases. The CDR3 has 15 amino acids. Unmatched junction bases numbered 6, after V lost 4 bases and J lost 1 base. CDR1 and CDR2 (germline): SGHRS, YFSETQ.

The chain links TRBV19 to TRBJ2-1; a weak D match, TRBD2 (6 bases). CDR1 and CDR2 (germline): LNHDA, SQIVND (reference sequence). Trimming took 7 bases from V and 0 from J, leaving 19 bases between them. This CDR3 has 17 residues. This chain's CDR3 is CASTTPALASSYNEQFF. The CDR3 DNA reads TGTGCCAGTACCACCCCGGCCCTAGCGAGCTCCTACAATGAGCAGTTCTTC.